The 20 T cell receptor beta chains below were found in one sample sequenced in a study of CD8+ T cells in alopecia areata. The treatment denotes: oral pan-JAK inhibitor, 5-10 mg twice daily. As the sequencing template, cDNA was produced by extracting RNA and reverse transcribing it. Generated by immunoSEQ multiplex PCR, the TCRdb table keeps only in-frame clones and is missing some. The table records 95,000 to 100,000 clones, about 61% of them present only once. The specimen comprised CD8+ T cells sorted from blood, sampled at week 56, from a patient treated with tofacitinib. The receptors here all came from a human donor with alopecia areata.

The rearrangement joins TRBV4-2 to TRBJ2-7, with 9 bases aligning to TRBD2. V trimming: 1 base; J trimming: 2 bases; junction bases outside the gene matches: 6. Germline V gene sequence: CDR1 LGHNA, CDR2 YNFKEQ. The CDR3 is 16 residues long. The CDR3 nucleotides read TGTGCCAGCAGCCAAGGCATCGGCGGGGGGGCCTACGAGCAGTACTTC. This translates into CASSQGIGGGAYEQYF.

The genes are TRBV28 and TRBJ2-1, with D perhaps TRBD2 (6 bases). Germline CDR1 reads MDHEN; CDR2 reads SYDVKM. The CDR3 spans 17 residues. Trimming shortened V by 3 bases and J by 4 bases, and 19 bases separated the two germline ends. The CDR3 DNA reads as TGTGCCAGCAGTTTTTTAGGGGAGGTCGGGGTTTACAATGAGCAGTTCTTC. Translated: CASSFLGEVGVYNEQFF. The variable domain in full, completed from reference TRBV28 and TRBJ2-1, reads DVKVTQSSRYLVKRTGEKVFLECVQDMDHENMFWYRQDPGLGLRLIYFSYDVKMKEKGDIPEGYSVSREKKERFSLILESASTNQTSMYLCASSFLGEVGVYNEQFFGPGTRLTVL.

The chain carries TRBV4-2 and TRBJ2-2; the D call may be TRBD1 or TRBD2 (5 bases each). V gave up 3 bases and J gave up 6 bases, with 11 bases separating them. The CDR3 loop spans 14 amino acids. Germline values: CDR1 LGHNA, CDR2 YNFKEQ. The CDR3 protein is CASSHVGTPGELFF. CDR3 nucleotides: TGTGCCAGCAGCCACGTGGGGACGCCCGGGGAGCTGTTTTTT.

The V gene is TRBV6-6, the J gene TRBJ2-4; no firm D call. The CDR3 sequence is 11 residues long. Germline V gives CDR1 MNHNY, CDR2 SVGAGI (reference sequence). V lost 6 bases to trimming and J lost 15 bases, with 15 bases between them. DNA for the CDR3: TGTGCCAGCAGCGATTTACAAGAGCCGTACTTC. Amino acids: CASSDLQEPYF.

V gene TRBV2 combines with J gene TRBJ1-2; TRBD1 might be the D (6 bases). Trimming took off 8 bases at V and 5 bases at J, with 15 bases between the two ends. Germline V gives CDR1 SNHLY, CDR2 FYNNEI. The CDR3 has 13 residues. CDR3 bases: TGTGCCAGCGATGGAGGGGGTCGGTATGGCTACACCTTC. Translating it yields CASDGGGRYGYTF.

The chain employs TRBV2 and TRBJ2-7, with D possibly matching TRBD1 (6 bases). Germline CDR1 is SNHLY and CDR2 is FYNNEI. This CDR3 is built from 11 residues. The ends were cut back, 7 bases at V and 5 bases at J, with 9 bases in the middle. CDR3 bases: TGTGCCAGCACAGGGGTGAACGAGCAGTACTTC. The encoded protein is CASTGVNEQYF.

The genes are TRBV6-1 and TRBJ1-5; D perhaps matches TRBD1 (6 bases). The CDR3 sequence is 15 residues long. Germline CDR1 reads MNHNS; CDR2 reads SASEGT. Trimming left V 6 bases short and J 6 bases short, with 18 bases between. The CDR3 protein is CASRTPGEAGQPQHF. CDR3 DNA sequence: TGTGCCAGCAGGACCCCAGGGGAAGCTGGTCAGCCCCAGCATTTT.

The J gene is TRBJ2-1, the V gene TRBV5-4; a weak D match, TRBD2 (5 bases). This CDR3 has 18 residues. Germline V lookup: CDR1 SGHNT, CDR2 YYREEE (reference sequence). V lost 6 bases and J 3 bases, leaving 25 bases between the germline ends. The CDR3 DNA reads as TGTGCCAGCACCTGGGGTGCCGGGGATAGTGTAAGCTACAATGAGCAGTTCTTC. Translation gives CASTWGAGDSVSYNEQFF.

The V gene is TRBV19, the J gene TRBJ2-1, with 10 bases identical to TRBD1. Unmatched junction bases numbered 12, after V lost 7 bases and J lost 9 bases. Germline V CDR1 and CDR2: LNHDA, SQIVND (reference sequence). There are 15 residues in the CDR3. The CDR3 reads CASNSGQGQNGEQFF. The CDR3 DNA follows: TGTGCCAGTAATTCGGGACAGGGGCAGAATGGTGAGCAGTTCTTC.

The rearrangement uses TRBV27 and TRBJ1-1, with D tentatively TRBD1 (5 bases). In germline, CDR1 is MNHEY, CDR2 SMNVEV (reference sequence). Trimming pared 6 bases from V and 0 bases from J, leaving 17 bases between. The CDR3 covers 16 residues. The CDR3 coding sequence is TGTGCCAGCAGCTTAACCAGACAGACCATGAACACTGAAGCTTTCTTT. The encoded protein is CASSLTRQTMNTEAFF.

The chain links TRBV29-1 to TRBJ2-5, with TRBD1 matching 9 bases. Germline V gene data show CDR1 as SQVTM and CDR2 as ANQGSEA. After removal of 5 bases from V and 13 bases from J, the junction contained 17 bases not matched to a gene. The CDR3 consists of 14 residues. CDR3 region: CSVTGTGSVRERYF. DNA for the CDR3: TGCAGCGTTACGGGGACAGGGTCCGTCCGGGAGCGGTACTTC.

The rearrangement joins TRBV2 to TRBJ2-7, with TRBD1 as a possible D gene (5 bases). The germline V and J ends were trimmed by 1 base and 4 bases, with 11 bases remaining between them. Germline CDR1 and CDR2: SNHLY and FYNNEI. The CDR3 covers 14 residues. The CDR3 coding sequence is TGTGCCAGCAGTGAAGTACCCAGGGTTTACGAGCAGTACTTC. It codes for CASSEVPRVYEQYF.

The rearrangement uses TRBV30 and TRBJ2-5, with a possible D match to TRBD2 (6 bases). The germline V gene has CDR1 GTSNPN and CDR2 SVGIG (reference sequence). This CDR3 is built from 15 residues. V gave up 6 bases and J gave up 2 bases, with 19 bases separating them. The CDR3, as DNA: TGTGCCTGCACCATGCTTGGGGCGGGGCAAGAGACCCAGTACTTC. It codes for CACTMLGAGQETQYF.

The chain couples TRBV7-2 to TRBJ1-1, with D unresolved. Per germline, CDR1 SGHTA and CDR2 FQGNSA. The V and J ends lost 1 base and 1 base respectively, with 4 bases between them. The CDR3 contains 13 residues. Here the CDR3 reads CASSLGENTEAFF. Written as DNA, the CDR3 is TGTGCCAGCAGCTTAGGAGAGAACACTGAAGCTTTCTTT. The full variable domain, completed using reference TRBV7-2 and TRBJ1-1, is GAGVSQSPSNKVTEKGKDVELRCDPISGHTALYWYRQSLGQGLEFLIYFQGNSAPDKSGLPSDRFSAERTGGSVSTLTIQRTQQEDSAVYLCASSLGENTEAFFGQGTRLTVV.

The V call is TRBV27, the J call TRBJ1-1, with TRBD1 matching over 7 bases. J lost 0 bases, V lost 5 bases, and 6 bases had no gene match. This CDR3 is built from 15 residues. The germline V gene has CDR1 MNHEY and CDR2 SMNVEV (reference sequence). CDR3 amino acids: CASSPRDSMNTEAFF. The CDR3 DNA reads as TGTGCCAGCAGTCCGAGGGACAGCATGAACACTGAAGCTTTCTTT.

DNA of the CDR3: TGTGCCAGCAGGACCGGGACAGGGAATAATTCACCCCTCCACTTT. This sequence encodes CASRTGTGNNSPLHF. The rearrangement joins TRBV27 to TRBJ1-6; 9 bases align to TRBD1. Germline V lookup: CDR1 MNHEY, CDR2 SMNVEV (reference sequence). The CDR3 runs 15 residues. The V and J ends lost 6 bases and 5 bases, in that order; junction bases with no gene match: 5.

This clone was detected once. This chain uses TRBV5-6 with TRBJ1-2, with TRBD1 matching over 8 bases. Germline CDR1 reads SGHDT; CDR2 reads YYEEEE. This CDR3 has 19 residues. J lost 0 bases, V lost 1 base, and 14 bases had no gene match. CDR3 amino acids: CASSLFLMQGAVANYGYTF. In nucleotides, the CDR3 is TGTGCCAGCAGCTTGTTTTTGATGCAGGGGGCCGTAGCTAACTATGGCTACACCTTC.

The chain is built from TRBV13 and TRBJ2-7; 8 positions match TRBD1. V trimming: 7 bases; J trimming: 6 bases; junction bases outside the gene matches: 11. CDR3 size: 14 residues. Germline values: CDR1 PRHDT, CDR2 FYEKMQ (reference sequence). CDR3 loop: CASTPGQGAIEQYF. The CDR3 nucleotides are TGTGCCAGCACCCCGGGGCAGGGGGCGATCGAGCAGTACTTC.

The chain joins TRBV5-1 to TRBJ2-5; 9 positions match TRBD1. The V and J ends lost 0 bases and 5 bases, in that order; junction bases with no gene match: 2. The CDR3 is made up of 14 amino acids. The germline CDR1 and CDR2 sequences are SGHRS and YFSETQ. As DNA, the CDR3 is TGCGCCAGCAGCTTGGTGGACAGGGGTGAGACCCAGTACTTC. This translates into CASSLVDRGETQYF.

The V and J genes are TRBV12-5 and TRBJ2-3, with D possibly being TRBD2 (5 bases). The CDR3 contains 17 residues. CDR1 is LGHNT and CDR2 is FRNRAP in the germline V gene. Trimming left V 0 bases short and J 2 bases short, with 15 bases between. CDR3 residues: CASGLVPLASITDTQYF. The CDR3 DNA follows: TGTGCTAGTGGTTTGGTACCCCTAGCTTCTATCACAGATACGCAGTATTTT.